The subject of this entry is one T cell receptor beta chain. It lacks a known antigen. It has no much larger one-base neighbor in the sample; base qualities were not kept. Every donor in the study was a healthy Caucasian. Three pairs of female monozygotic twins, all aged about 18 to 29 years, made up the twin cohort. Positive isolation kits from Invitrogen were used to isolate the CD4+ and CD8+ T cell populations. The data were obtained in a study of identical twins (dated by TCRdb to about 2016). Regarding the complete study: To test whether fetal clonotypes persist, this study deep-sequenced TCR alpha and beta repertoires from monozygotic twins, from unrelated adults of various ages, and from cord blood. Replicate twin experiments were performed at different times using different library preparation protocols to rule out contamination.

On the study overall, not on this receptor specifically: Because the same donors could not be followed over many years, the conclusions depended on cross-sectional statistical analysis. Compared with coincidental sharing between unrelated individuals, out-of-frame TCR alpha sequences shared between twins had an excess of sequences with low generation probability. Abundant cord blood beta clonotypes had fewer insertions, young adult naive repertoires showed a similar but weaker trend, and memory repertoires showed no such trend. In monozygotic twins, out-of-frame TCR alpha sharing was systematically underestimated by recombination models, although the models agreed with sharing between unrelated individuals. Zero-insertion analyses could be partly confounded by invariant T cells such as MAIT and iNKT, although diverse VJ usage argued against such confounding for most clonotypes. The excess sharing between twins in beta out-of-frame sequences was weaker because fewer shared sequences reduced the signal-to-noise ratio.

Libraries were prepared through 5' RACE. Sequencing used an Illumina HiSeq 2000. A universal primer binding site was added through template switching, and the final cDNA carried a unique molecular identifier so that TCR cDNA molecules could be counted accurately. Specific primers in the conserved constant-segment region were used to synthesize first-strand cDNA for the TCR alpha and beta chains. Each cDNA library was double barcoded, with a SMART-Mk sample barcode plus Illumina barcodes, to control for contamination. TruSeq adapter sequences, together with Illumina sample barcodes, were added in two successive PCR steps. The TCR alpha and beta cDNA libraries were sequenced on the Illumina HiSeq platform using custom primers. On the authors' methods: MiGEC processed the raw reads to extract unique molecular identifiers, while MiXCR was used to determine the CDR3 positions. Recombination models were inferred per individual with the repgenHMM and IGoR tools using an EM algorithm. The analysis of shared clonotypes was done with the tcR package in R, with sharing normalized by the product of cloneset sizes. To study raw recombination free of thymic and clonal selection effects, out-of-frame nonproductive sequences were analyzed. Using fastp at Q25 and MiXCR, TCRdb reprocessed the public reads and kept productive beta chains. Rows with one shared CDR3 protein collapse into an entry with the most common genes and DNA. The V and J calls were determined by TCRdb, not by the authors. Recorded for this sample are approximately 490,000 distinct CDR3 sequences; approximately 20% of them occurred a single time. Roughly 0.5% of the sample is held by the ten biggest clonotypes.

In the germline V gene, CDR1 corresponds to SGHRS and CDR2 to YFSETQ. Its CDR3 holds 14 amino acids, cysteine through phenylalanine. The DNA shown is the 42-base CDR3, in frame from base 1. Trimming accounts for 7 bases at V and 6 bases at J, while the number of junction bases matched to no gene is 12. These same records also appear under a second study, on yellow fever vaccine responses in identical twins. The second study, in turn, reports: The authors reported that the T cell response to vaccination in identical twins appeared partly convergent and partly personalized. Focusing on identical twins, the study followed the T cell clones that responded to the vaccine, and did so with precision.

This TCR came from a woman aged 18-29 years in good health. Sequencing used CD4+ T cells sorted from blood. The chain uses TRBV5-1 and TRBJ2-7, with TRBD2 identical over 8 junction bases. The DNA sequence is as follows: TGCGCCAGCGGAGAGGGACTAGGCAGATTCGAGCAGTACTTC. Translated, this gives CASGEGLGRFEQYF.